The TCR beta chain described here comes from a study of sequential checkpoint blockade in melanoma. Study-level background: Twenty-two patients had matched tumor biopsies before treatment and at week 13 after nivolumab or ipilimumab alone.

This clone was seen ten or more times. Profiled with immunoSEQ multiplex PCR; TCRdb holds only in-frame clones, not every one. The sample includes about 9,300 clones, approximately 27% seen only once; the top ten take approximately 22%. Treatment defined: randomized to nivolumab then ipilimumab (arm A) or the reverse (arm B). DNA-damaging chemotherapy had not been given to any patient beforehand. Looked up from germline, CDR1 is SGHNT and CDR2 is YENEEA. With 4 bases removed from V and 5 bases from J, the gap between germline ends came to 17 bases. CDR3 length: 15 amino acids. This sequence joins TRBV11-3 and TRBJ1-1; D might be TRBD1 (6 bases). Sample: tumor tissue (inferred from file names), taken from a patient given nivolumab and ipilimumab in sequence. The source is a human donor with melanoma. The CDR3 here is CASSWAGARDTEAFF. The CDR3 DNA reads TGTGCCAGCAGCTGGGCGGGGGCAAGGGATACTGAAGCTTTCTTT.